This section outlines one T cell receptor beta chain sequence together with its context. In the source study's methods: Reference gene primer amplification gave nucleated cell count estimates. Data came from immunoSEQ multiplex PCR; TCRdb stores just in-frame clones and leaves some out. The D gene and trimming were derived from the DNA, and the V and J assignments and clone size from that table. The sample consists of tens of thousands of clones, about 90% of them appearing once. The CDR3 consists of 14 residues. Trimming took off 6 bases at V and 4 bases at J, with 15 bases between the two ends. CDR1 and CDR2 from the germline V gene are MNHEY and SVGAGI. The data belong to a study of blood T cell repertoires in COVID-19. Across the study: COVID-19 samples collected from the United States, Italy and Spain covered acute and convalescent phases. In each case, the material was cDNA or gDNA derived from T cells, B-cell-depleted T cells, or PBMCs.

The sequencing sample was made of peripheral blood. The clonotype originates from a man between 65 and 85 years old with active COVID-19. The V and J genes are TRBV6-5 and TRBJ1-1, with D perhaps TRBD1 (5 bases). The CDR3 nucleotides read TGTGCCAGCAGAAGAGACAGAGGTAGCACTGAAGCTTTCTTT. Translated, it gives CASRRDRGSTEAFF.